The following is a T cell receptor (beta chain) sequence with its context. This clone's antigen is unknown. No quality values exist for individual bases; no much larger clone is one base distant. Via the germline V gene, CDR1 is SGDLS and CDR2 YYNGEE. The CDR3 runs 14 residues from the cysteine to the phenylalanine. The only DNA kept is the CDR3, 42 bases in frame from the first base. Germline trimming amounts to 0 bases on V and 0 bases on J, with 0 as the count of junction bases outside the gene matches. The method was the immunoSEQ multiplex PCR assay. T cell repertoires were profiled with deep sequencing of rearranged TCR beta loci together with multiparametric flow cytometry. TCRdb obtained this table from immuneACCESS and retained in-frame rearrangements with V and J assigned. These tables miss some clones; where compared with another copy, unresolved V genes account for less than half of the shortfall, and the remainder is unexplained. This sample is represented by 150,000 to 200,000 clones; approximately 86% of them were singletons. Roughly 4.7% of the sample rests with the top ten.

The data were obtained in a study of lymphopenia after photon versus proton radiotherapy (dated by TCRdb to 2018 to 2020). Study-wide context: The study compared the immunological effects of photon versus proton radiation therapy in patients with gastrointestinal tumors who developed high-grade lymphopenia. A cohort of around 20 patients with gastrointestinal tumors who received either photon or proton therapy and subsequently developed lymphopenia was included. The study aimed to characterize how the two radiation modalities differ in their impact on the immune system. Paper-wide results and their limitations: Among patients across the cohort who died, overall survival time showed an inverse correlation with a larger post-nadir drop in TCR diversity. The survival association was assessed only in patients who died, and better survival with proton therapy was presented by the authors as a possibility rather than a demonstrated result. Proton-treated patients stayed relatively stable during treatment, while photon-treated patients lost naive T cells and TCR diversity and gained effector/memory populations. Once the lymphocyte count had reached its nadir, the repertoires of photon-treated patients showed oligoclonal expansion, particularly of CD8+ Temra cells, and this expansion drove the decline in diversity.

This sequence uses TRBV9 and TRBJ2-7; 7 junctional bases match TRBD1. This specimen consisted of peripheral blood, obtained from a patient treated with photon-based radiotherapy. The receptor comes from a man aged 50 or older with gastric cancer. The nucleotides are TGTGCCAGCAGCGTAGGGGACAGCTCCTACGAGCAGTACTTC. The encoded protein is CASSVGDSSYEQYF. With all but the CDR3 taken from the reference TRBV9 and TRBJ2-7 genes, the full variable domain is: DSGVTQTPKHLITATGQRVTLRCSPRSGDLSVYWYQQSLDQGLQFLIQYYNGEERAKGNILERFSAQQFPDLHSELNLSSLELGDSALYFCASSVGDSSYEQYFGPGTRLTVT.